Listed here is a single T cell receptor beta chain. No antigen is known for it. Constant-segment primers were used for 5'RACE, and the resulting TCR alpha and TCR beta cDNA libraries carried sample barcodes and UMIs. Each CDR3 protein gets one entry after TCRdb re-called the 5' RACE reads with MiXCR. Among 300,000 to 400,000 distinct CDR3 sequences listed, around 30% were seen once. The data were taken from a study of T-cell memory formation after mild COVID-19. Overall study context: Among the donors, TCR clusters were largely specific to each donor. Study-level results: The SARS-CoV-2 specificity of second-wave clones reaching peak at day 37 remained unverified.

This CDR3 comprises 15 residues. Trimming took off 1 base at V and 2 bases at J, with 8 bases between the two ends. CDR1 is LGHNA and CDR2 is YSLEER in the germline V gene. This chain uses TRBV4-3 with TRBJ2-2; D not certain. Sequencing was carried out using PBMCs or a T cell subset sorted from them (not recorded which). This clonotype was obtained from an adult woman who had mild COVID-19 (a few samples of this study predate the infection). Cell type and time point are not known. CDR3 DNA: TGCGCCAGCAGCCAAGTAAAGCTCAACACCGGGGAGCTGTTTTTT. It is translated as CASSQVKLNTGELFF.